Listed here are 29 T cell receptor beta chains from one sample, sequenced in a study of identical twins (dated by TCRdb to the mid-2010s). The library was prepared using 5' RACE. The data were produced on an Illumina HiSeq 2000. TCRdb ran its own pipeline on the public reads, namely fastp trimming at Q25 and MiXCR clone calling, and kept in-frame beta chains. Every entry covers one CDR3 protein and lists the most common genes and DNA from its rows. Here the sample has roughly 290,000 distinct CDR3 sequences; roughly 8.6% occur a single time. Over 2% of the sample belongs to the ten largest clones. In addition, the sample was reused for a study of yellow fever vaccine responses in identical twins.

The specimen sequenced was memory (CD45RO+) T cells sorted from blood. The cell subset or site label, read with the paper, signifies: CD45RO+ enriched T cells. These receptor sequences come from a woman younger than 30 in good health.

The CDR3: CSVEDQDIQETQYF. The CDR3 DNA is TGCAGCGTTGAAGACCAGGATATACAAGAGACCCAGTACTTC. V gene TRBV29-1 combines with J gene TRBJ2-5; the D is unclear. CDR3 length equals 14 residues. V dropped 0 bases and J dropped 2 bases, with 10 bases sitting between them. Germline assignment: CDR1 SQVTM and CDR2 ANQGSEA.

This clonotype was seen repeatedly, ten times or more. This sequence joins TRBV19 and TRBJ2-5; D call uncertain. This CDR3 region has 13 residues. Germline lookup yields CDR1 LNHDA and CDR2 SQIVND (reference sequence). V was cut by 3 bases and J by 4 bases, with 9 bases left in between. The CDR3 DNA sequence: TGTGCCAGTAGTATGGCAGAAGGAGAGACCCAGTACTTC. This translates into CASSMAEGETQYF.

This clonotype was counted only a few times. This rearrangement joins TRBV27 to TRBJ1-1, with no clear D. The CDR3 spans 15 residues. Germline V gene sequence: CDR1 MNHEY, CDR2 SMNVEV (reference sequence). V lost 4 bases to trimming and J lost 0 bases, with 12 bases between them. The DNA for the CDR3 is TGTGCCAGCAGTTCGGCAAGATTCATGAACACTGAAGCTTTCTTT. Protein product: CASSSARFMNTEAFF.

In this sample, this clonotype turned up many times. The DNA of the CDR3 is TGTGCCAGCAGCTTGGAGGGCTGGACAGGGATTATCTATGGCTACACCTTC. Its translation: CASSLEGWTGIIYGYTF. The chain has TRBV5-4 and TRBJ1-2; 8 bases match TRBD1. V was clipped by 0 bases and J by 4 bases; unmatched bases: 11. The CDR3 spans 17 residues. CDR1 is SGHNT and CDR2 is YYREEE in the germline V gene (reference sequence).

This clonotype was observed at least ten times. This chain uses TRBV9 with TRBJ2-1, with TRBD2 matching over 8 bases. Germline trimming cut 4 bases from V and 13 bases from J; bases unmatched to any gene: 4. Per germline, CDR1 SGDLS and CDR2 YYNGEE. CDR3 length equals 11 residues. The CDR3 region is CASSPGLAQFF. The CDR3 DNA follows: TGTGCCAGCAGCCCCGGACTAGCCCAGTTCTTC.

This clonotype was picked up many times. The chain links TRBV5-1 to TRBJ2-5; TRBD1 agrees at 9 bases. The germline CDR1 and CDR2 sequences are SGHRS and YFSETQ. There are 17 residues in the CDR3. The junction had 7 bases not matched to a gene; V was cut back by 0 bases and J by 1 base. The CDR3 reads CASSLGTGGVVQETQYF. The DNA of the CDR3 is TGCGCCAGCAGCTTGGGAACAGGGGGCGTAGTCCAAGAGACCCAGTACTTC. The full variable domain, with the rest looked up from reference TRBV5-1 and TRBJ2-5, is KAGVTQTPRYLIKTRGQQVTLSCSPISGHRSVSWYQQTPGQGLQFLFEYFSETQRNKGNFPGRFSGRQFSNSRSEMNVSTLELGDSALYLCASSLGTGGVVQETQYFGPGTRLLVL.

This clonotype was observed a handful of times. The rearrangement joins TRBV20-1 to TRBJ2-1; 9 bases align to TRBD2. The germline gives CDR1 DFQATT, CDR2 SNEGSKA (reference sequence). With V trimmed by 4 bases and J by 9 bases, 4 bases remained unmatched. This CDR3 has 12 amino acids. The CDR3 DNA reads as TGCAGTGCTATCCCGACTAGCGGTGAGCAGTTCTTC. Protein product: CSAIPTSGEQFF.

The V and J genes are TRBV6-1 and TRBJ2-3; 10 bases are shared with TRBD1. The CDR3 has 15 amino acids. The germline V gene has CDR1 MNHNS and CDR2 SASEGT. V lost 6 bases, J lost 4 bases, and 7 bases stayed unmatched. CDR3 protein: CASSAGTGDADTQYF. The CDR3 DNA reads TGTGCCAGCAGCGCCGGGACAGGGGATGCAGATACGCAGTATTTT.

The chain couples TRBV5-5 to TRBJ2-4; perhaps TRBD1 as D (8 bases). The germline V and J ends were trimmed by 4 bases and 3 bases, with 20 bases remaining between them. Germline V lookup: CDR1 SGHKS, CDR2 YYEKEE (reference sequence). This CDR3 spans 17 amino acids. CDR3 loop: CASSRDRWGGNKNIQYF. In DNA form, the CDR3 reads TGTGCCAGCAGCAGGGACAGGTGGGGGGGCAACAAAAACATTCAGTACTTC.

This clonotype has just a few counts. The V gene is TRBV10-3, the J gene TRBJ2-1; D assignment may be TRBD1 or TRBD2 (5 bases each). This CDR3 is 15 amino acids long. From germline, CDR1 is ENHRY and CDR2 SYGVKD. The germline V and J ends were trimmed by 4 bases and 7 bases, with 17 bases remaining between them. The CDR3 region has the DNA TGTGCCATCAGTGGGGGACCGCCTTTGCGGAATGAGCAGTTCTTC. Translated, it gives CAISGGPPLRNEQFF.

This clonotype has at least ten counts. The chain employs TRBV21-1 and TRBJ2-3; whether TRBD1, the table's D call, matches the DNA was not checked. TRBV21-1 is described as a pseudogene. The length of the CDR3 is 16 residues. As DNA, the CDR3 is TGTGCCAGCAGCTTCCGGGACGCCCAACGCCCAGATACGCAGTATTTT. Translating it yields CASSFRDAQRPDTQYF.

This chain joins TRBV20-1 and TRBJ2-3; 9 bases match TRBD2. The V segment lost 2 bases and the J segment 2 bases; nucleotides outside the gene matches: 8. The germline CDR1 and CDR2 sequences are DFQATT and SNEGSKA (reference sequence). The CDR3 extends over 16 amino acids. The DNA of the CDR3 is TGCAGTGCTAGATGGGCTAGCGGGGACAACACAGATACGCAGTATTTT. Translation: CSARWASGDNTDTQYF.

This clonotype occurred a few times. V gene TRBV12-3 or TRBV12-4 combines with J gene TRBJ2-7; TRBD2 might be the D (7 bases). The CDR3 has 11 residues. The V end was cut by 5 bases, the J end by 6 bases, with 8 bases between. CDR3 in amino acids: CASSRGGEQYV. The CDR3 region has the DNA TGTGCCAGCAGTAGGGGGGGCGAGCAGTACGTC.

The chain combines TRBV12-3 or TRBV12-4 with TRBJ1-1; D not certain. Between the trimmed V and J ends, which lost 8 bases and 1 base, there was a span of 11 bases. The CDR3 spans 13 residues. CDR3 DNA sequence: TGTGCCAGCGACTACCCAGGGAACACTGAAGCTTTCTTT. It specifies CASDYPGNTEAFF.

The chain has TRBV19 and TRBJ1-1, with a possible D match to TRBD1 (6 bases). Trimming removed 10 bases from V and 6 bases from J, with 18 bases in between. Germline loops: CDR1 LNHDA, CDR2 SQIVND (reference sequence). The CDR3 has 13 amino acids. This CDR3 reads CATRGGGLAEAFF. As DNA, the CDR3 is TGTGCCACCCGGGGCGGGGGGCTGGCTGAAGCTTTCTTT.

The chain combines TRBV12-5 with TRBJ2-6; 10 nucleotides match TRBD1. This CDR3 region has 16 residues. With 1 base clipped from V and 4 bases from J, the junction kept 1 base outside the gene matches. CDR1 LGHNT and CDR2 FRNRAP come from the germline V gene. CDR3: CASGLGQGAGANVLTF. CDR3 nucleotide sequence: TGTGCTAGTGGTTTGGGACAGGGGGCCGGGGCCAACGTCCTGACTTTC.

The chain carries TRBV5-4 and TRBJ2-7, with 8 bases that match TRBD1. Germline-derived CDR1 and CDR2 are SGHNT and YYREEE (reference sequence). The CDR3 length is 13 residues. J was trimmed by 4 bases and V by 4 bases; bases with no gene match: 4. The CDR3 coding sequence is TGTGCCAGCAGCCGGACAGGGATTTACGAGCAGTACTTC. Translation: CASSRTGIYEQYF.

The sample holds a few counts of this clonotype. J is TRBJ2-3 and V is TRBV15; 9 nucleotides align to TRBD2. The CDR3 has 18 amino acids. Trimming removed 0 bases from V and 0 bases from J; junction bases left unmatched: 7. The germline V gene encodes CDR1 LNHNV and CDR2 YYDKDF (reference sequence). In DNA form, the CDR3 reads TGTGCCACCAGCAGAGATTTTGGTACTAGCGGGAGCACAGATACGCAGTATTTT. Protein: CATSRDFGTSGSTDTQYF.

This clonotype was seen many times. This rearrangement joins TRBV11-2 to TRBJ2-5, with 8 bases identical to TRBD1. The V gene's germline CDR1 is SGHAT and CDR2 FQNNGV. The CDR3 sequence is 13 residues long. V was clipped by 4 bases and J by 4 bases; unmatched bases: 2. The CDR3: CASSSGQVETQYF. Here the CDR3 DNA reads TGTGCCAGCAGCTCGGGACAGGTAGAGACCCAGTACTTC.

This clonotype was counted a few times. The V gene is TRBV28, the J gene TRBJ2-7, with D perhaps matching TRBD1 (6 bases). CDR1 and CDR2 (germline): MDHEN, SYDVKM. The CDR3 sequence is 13 residues long. The ends were cut back, 6 bases at V and 3 bases at J, with 12 bases in the middle. CDR3 sequence: CASSSGALYEQYV. CDR3 DNA sequence: TGTGCCAGCAGCTCAGGGGCGCTCTACGAGCAGTACGTC.

The rearrangement joins TRBV6-1 to TRBJ1-3; tentatively, D is TRBD1 (6 bases). The CDR3 loop spans 16 amino acids. The germline gives CDR1 MNHNS, CDR2 SASEGT. The ends were cut back, 7 bases at V and 0 bases at J, with 16 bases in the middle. The CDR3: CASISDSAYSGNTIYF. In DNA, the CDR3 is TGTGCCAGCATCTCGGACAGTGCCTACTCTGGAAACACCATATATTTT.

This clonotype was seen many times. The chain links TRBV5-1 to TRBJ2-7; TRBD1 might be the D (6 bases). The CDR3 is made up of 14 amino acids. CDR1 and CDR2 (germline): SGHRS, YFSETQ. Trimming removed 5 bases at V and 0 bases at J, with 12 bases between. The CDR3, as DNA: TGCGCCAGCAGTTATCAGGGGAGCTCCTACGAGCAGTACTTC. This gives the protein CASSYQGSSYEQYF.

This chain links TRBV5-1 with TRBJ1-6; D unclear. V was trimmed by 5 bases and J by 7 bases, leaving 19 bases between them. Germline loops: CDR1 SGHRS, CDR2 YFSETQ. This CDR3 has 16 amino acids. The CDR3 sequence is CASRFTLDPRNSPLHF. In DNA, the CDR3 is TGCGCCAGCAGATTTACCCTGGACCCGAGGAATTCACCCCTCCACTTT.

The sample holds a few counts of this clonotype. The chain joins TRBV20-1 to TRBJ2-7, with TRBD2 as a possible D gene (5 bases). Trimming removed 1 base at V and 1 base at J, with 11 bases between. This CDR3 comprises 14 residues. From germline, CDR1 is DFQATT and CDR2 SNEGSKA (reference sequence). The DNA of the CDR3 is TGCAGTGCTAGAGGTGAGCGGAATTCCTACGAGCAGTACGTC. Residues: CSARGERNSYEQYV.

This clonotype came up many times. The gene calls are TRBV27 and TRBJ2-6; tentatively, D is TRBD2 (5 bases). The CDR3 runs to 14 residues. Germline CDR1 and CDR2: MNHEY and SMNVEV (reference sequence). V lost 5 bases and J 1 base, leaving 6 bases between the germline ends. The DNA for the CDR3 is TGTGCCAGCAGTGCGGGTTCTGGGGCCAACGTCCTGACTTTC. Translated: CASSAGSGANVLTF.

This clonotype was recorded at least ten times. This chain joins TRBV7-9 and TRBJ1-1, with 9 bases aligning to TRBD1. J lost 1 base, V lost 4 bases, and 4 bases had no gene match. The CDR3 runs to 15 residues. Germline V CDR1 and CDR2: SEHNR, FQNEAQ (reference sequence). The CDR3 DNA reads as TGTGCCAGCAGCTCTGGACAGGGGTCGAACACTGAAGCTTTCTTT. Translating it yields CASSSGQGSNTEAFF.

This clonotype has a count of ten or more. The V and J genes are TRBV7-8 and TRBJ1-4; D might be TRBD1 (5 bases). The germline V gene encodes CDR1 SGHVS and CDR2 FQNEAQ. V was shortened by 1 base and J by 11 bases, with 14 bases between the two germline ends. The CDR3 runs to 14 residues. The CDR3 DNA sequence: TGTGCCAGCAGCTTAGTCGTAGCAGGGCGCAAACTGTTTTTT. Translating it yields CASSLVVAGRKLFF.

This clonotype occurred many times. CDR3 in DNA: TGCGCCAGCAGCATGGGACAGGCAGAAGCTTTCTTT. Protein sequence: CASSMGQAEAFF. V usage is TRBV5-1 and J usage is TRBJ1-1, with 8 bases lining up with TRBD1. Per the germline V gene, CDR1 is SGHRS and CDR2 is YFSETQ. The CDR3 length is 12 residues. The ends lost 4 bases at V and 8 bases at J; junction bases unmatched: 4. Together with reference TRBV5-1 and TRBJ1-1, the CDR3 gives the full variable domain: KAGVTQTPRYLIKTRGQQVTLSCSPISGHRSVSWYQQTPGQGLQFLFEYFSETQRNKGNFPGRFSGRQFSNSRSEMNVSTLELGDSALYLCASSMGQAEAFFGQGTRLTVV.

This clonotype came up many times. The chain uses TRBV29-1 and TRBJ2-7, with 7 bases that match TRBD2. With 6 bases clipped from V and 2 bases from J, the junction kept 4 bases outside the gene matches. CDR3 length: 12 residues. Germline values: CDR1 SQVTM, CDR2 ANQGSEA. CDR3 protein: CSVGSGTYEQYF. CDR3 sequence (DNA): TGCAGCGTCGGGAGCGGGACCTACGAGCAGTACTTC.